This T cell receptor (beta chain) was captured in a study of T-cell memory formation after mild COVID-19. As for the study in general: Largely, the TCR clusters proved donor specific. Study conclusions and caveats: Researchers report contracting CD4+ clones mostly in CM and EM, with CD8+ clones in EMRA. Clones contracting day 15 to 85 were balanced CD4/CD8; later expanders leaned CD4+.

In this sample, this clonotype turned up a few times. Its antigen is not known. Trimming shortened V by 2 bases and J by 9 bases, and 10 bases separated the two germline ends. Germline loops: CDR1 SEHNR, CDR2 FQNEAQ (reference sequence). This CDR3 contains 12 residues. TCRdb analysed the 5' RACE reads with MiXCR anew, one entry per CDR3 protein. The sample holds hundreds of thousands of distinct CDR3 sequences, around 16% seen once. Material for sequencing was PBMCs or a T cell subset sorted from them (not recorded which). The chain joins TRBV7-9 to TRBJ1-1; D is uncertain. The receptor was derived from an adult woman who had mild COVID-19 (a few samples of this study predate the infection). Cell type and time point are not known. CDR3 sequence reads: CASSLLLEQAFF. CDR3 nucleotide sequence: TGTGCCAGCAGCTTACTCCTAGAACAAGCTTTCTTT.